This T cell receptor (beta chain) was obtained from a study of somatic mutations in cytotoxic T cells in rheumatoid arthritis (dated by TCRdb to about 2017). General notes on the study: Peripheral blood (around 28 ml EDTA) was collected from patients immediately after diagnosis and before any treatment began. Sorted V beta1+ cells also underwent TCRB sequencing, and some V beta antibody-stained T-cell populations were flow-sorted at nearly 100% purity on a FACSAria II or Sony SH800. In newly diagnosed rheumatoid arthritis without treatment, the study examined if expanded CD8+ T-cell clones harbor somatic mutations, relying on TCRB deep sequencing to characterize clonality. TCRB deep sequencing was performed for 55 to 65 rheumatoid arthritis patients and about 20 healthy controls. The median ages of the patient and control groups were essentially identical. The research as a whole found: CD8+ T-cell clonality did not differ significantly between rheumatoid arthritis patients and age-matched healthy controls. An increase of CD8+ clonality with age was seen in patients (Spearman r ~ 0.49) but not in healthy controls. The finding that TRBV07 was slightly underrepresented in patients was left unadjusted for multiple comparisons. Several identical CD8+ TCRB sequences were found in both blood and synovial fluid, and in about an eighth of the roughly 60 patients the largest CD8+ clone exceeded 20% of CD8+ cells. Viral specificity could not be ruled out by absence from virus-specific databases, and the antigen targets of the expanded CD8+ clones remained unknown.

Genomic DNA underwent TCRB CDR3 sequencing using the immunoSEQ assay. Per the original workflow: Published virus-specific TCRB sequences were compared with patient CD8+ clones larger than 1%, and only a few matches were found. Only productive TCRB rearrangements were included in the analyses. Clonality was calculated as a Shannon entropy-based productive clonality index, and a clone was defined by a unique TCRB CDR3 sequence. Repertoire overlap between two samples was calculated from the template counts of each clone relative to total templates per sample. Flow cytometry-measured V-gene usage correlated with V-gene usage from TCRB sequencing, with a Spearman r of about 0.65. Here the immuneACCESS table is served through TCRdb, limited to in-frame sequences with V and J called. Missing clones are a known gap in these copies; in checked studies unresolved V genes cover under half, and the rest lacks a known reason. V, J and clone size were drawn from that table, and D and trimming were deduced from the DNA. This sample has approximately 12,000 clones in its table, and just under 80% of those were observed once. The ten largest account for around a fifth of the sample.

On an AutoMACS, CD4+ and CD8+ cells were isolated via positive magnetic bead selection, and their purity was verified by flow cytometry. After a first flow cytometry screen using a TCR V beta antibody panel, clonal expansions were characterized through TCRB deep sequencing of sorted CD8+ fractions. Peripheral blood mononuclear cells were isolated by Ficoll-Paque PLUS density gradient separation. DNA was extracted from CD4-enriched, CD8-enriched or PBMC samples with Nucleospin Tissue or Tissue XS kits and quantified with a Qubit 2.0 fluorometer. A word on this clone: The clone's antigen remains unknown. It has no much larger one-base neighbor in the sample; base qualities were not kept.

CDR1 LNHNV and CDR2 YYDKDF are derived from the germline V gene (reference sequence). The CDR3 runs 16 amino acids, cysteine and phenylalanine included. Only the CDR3 portion is preserved as DNA: 48 bases, with reading frame beginning at the first base. Trimming leaves V shorter by 4 bases and J shorter by 8 bases, with the junction holding 11 bases beyond the gene matches. The TCR was taken from an adult with rheumatoid arthritis. Sequencing was carried out using CD8+ T cells sorted from blood. The sequence links TRBV15 to TRBJ1-1; TRBD1 agrees with 12 junctional bases. The DNA sequence reads TGTGCCACCAGCATTCTATTGGGGACAGGGGGCTCAGAAGCTTTCTTT. Translated, this is CATSILLGTGGSEAFF.